These T cell receptor beta chains were read from a single sample in a study of cytomegalovirus exposure and HLA in healthy donors. Sequenced by immunoSEQ multiplex PCR; TCRdb stores in-frame clones only, minus some. The sample records just under 80,000 clones, 75% to 80% being singletons. Sequenced material: PBMCs. The source of these receptors is a man aged 35 to 55 in good health and CMV-seronegative. Both conserved end residues are part of each CDR3. The D gene is left open where the match is weak. Clone size, where shown, is once, few, many, or a class for clones that have expanded.

abundance: .
v_gene: TRBV5-4
d_gene: TRBD2
j_gene: TRBJ2-3
len: 16
CDR3nt: TGTGCCAGCAGACTAGCGGGAGGGCGGAGCACAGATACGCAGTATTTT
CDR3aa: CASRLAGGRSTDTQYF

abundance: .
v_gene: TRBV6-4
d_gene: .
j_gene: TRBJ2-1
len: 19
CDR3nt: TGTGCCAGCAGTGACCAACTAGCTGAAAGGTTGGTATCCTACAATGAGCAGTTCTTC
CDR3aa: CASSDQLAERLVSYNEQFF

abundance: few
v_gene: TRBV29-1
d_gene: TRBD1
j_gene: TRBJ1-1
len: 12
CDR3nt: TGCAGCGTTACGTTCAACAGGGGGAATGCTTTCTTT
CDR3aa: CSVTFNRGNAFF

abundance: few
v_gene: TRBV11-3
d_gene: .
j_gene: TRBJ2-5
len: 15
CDR3nt: TGTGCCAGCAGCTTAGGACCGGGTTTTGGTGAGACCCAGTACTTC
CDR3aa: CASSLGPGFGETQYF

abundance: once
v_gene: TRBV28
d_gene: .
j_gene: TRBJ2-7
len: 14
CDR3nt: TGTGCCAGTATGTCCACAGCTACGATATACGAGCAGTACTTC
CDR3aa: CASMSTATIYEQYF

abundance: .
v_gene: TRBV7-9
d_gene: TRBD1
j_gene: TRBJ2-2
len: 18
CDR3nt: TGTGCCAGCAGCTCGGGGGTCGGGGACAGGGGCCAGGTCGGGGAGCTGTTTTTT
CDR3aa: CASSSGVGDRGQVGELFF

abundance: .
v_gene: TRBV5-1
d_gene: .
j_gene: TRBJ2-1
len: 14
CDR3nt: TGCGCCAGCAGCTTGGAACCCAGGGCCAATGAGCAGTTCTTC
CDR3aa: CASSLEPRANEQFF

abundance: .
v_gene: TRBV2
d_gene: .
j_gene: TRBJ2-5
len: 15
CDR3nt: TGTGCCAGCAGTGAATCCAGGGGTTCCCAAGAGACCCAGTACTTC
CDR3aa: CASSESRGSQETQYF

abundance: few
v_gene: TRBV4-2
d_gene: TRBD2
j_gene: TRBJ2-5
len: 16
CDR3nt: TGTGCCAGCAGCCAAGGTGGCGGGAGGTTCGGGGAGACCCAGTACTTC
CDR3aa: CASSQGGGRFGETQYF

abundance: .
v_gene: TRBV19
d_gene: .
j_gene: TRBJ1-1
len: 14
CDR3nt: TGTGCCAGTAGTAATACTGGTAGAGTTTCTGAAGCTTTCTTT
CDR3aa: CASSNTGRVSEAFF

abundance: .
v_gene: TRBV6-5
d_gene: .
j_gene: TRBJ1-2
len: 15
CDR3nt: TGTGCCAGCAGTTACTCATTCGGGGATAACTATGGCTACACCTTC
CDR3aa: CASSYSFGDNYGYTF

abundance: once
v_gene: TRBV30
d_gene: .
j_gene: TRBJ2-3
len: 14
CDR3nt: TGTGCCTGGAGTGTGGGGGGTCAGTCGGATACGCAGTATTTT
CDR3aa: CAWSVGGQSDTQYF

abundance: .
v_gene: TRBV19
d_gene: TRBD2
j_gene: TRBJ2-1
len: 18
CDR3nt: TGTGCCAGTAGTATAGTCGCCCTAGCGGGAGTGCTAGACAATGAGCAGTTCTTC
CDR3aa: CASSIVALAGVLDNEQFF

abundance: .
v_gene: TRBV27
d_gene: .
j_gene: TRBJ1-1
len: 13
CDR3nt: TGTGCCAGCAGTTTGCGGCTGAACACTGAAGCTTTCTTT
CDR3aa: CASSLRLNTEAFF

abundance: .
v_gene: TRBV28
d_gene: TRBD2
j_gene: TRBJ2-2
len: 16
CDR3nt: TGTGCCAGCAGTTTCCCCACTAGCGGGAGGGCCGGGGAGCTGTTTTTT
CDR3aa: CASSFPTSGRAGELFF

abundance: .
v_gene: TRBV6-6
d_gene: TRBD2
j_gene: TRBJ2-7
len: 13
CDR3nt: TGTGCCAGCAGTGGGACTAGCGGCTACGAGCAGTACTTC
CDR3aa: CASSGTSGYEQYF

abundance: .
v_gene: TRBV28
d_gene: .
j_gene: TRBJ1-4
len: 15
CDR3nt: TGTGCCACCCGGAGGGATTCCGCAACTAATGAAAAACTGTTTTTT
CDR3aa: CATRRDSATNEKLFF

abundance: .
v_gene: TRBV7-9
d_gene: TRBD2
j_gene: TRBJ2-5
len: 15
CDR3nt: TGTGCCAGCAGCCCACGCAGCGGGAGGGAAGAGACCCAGTACTTC
CDR3aa: CASSPRSGREETQYF

abundance: .
v_gene: TRBV19
d_gene: TRBD1
j_gene: TRBJ1-3
len: 16
CDR3nt: TGTGCCAGTAGTACCCGGACAGGGGGGTACGGAAACACCATATATTTT
CDR3aa: CASSTRTGGYGNTIYF

abundance: once
v_gene: TRBV28
d_gene: TRBD1
j_gene: TRBJ2-5
len: 14
CDR3nt: TGTGCCAGCAGTGGCCGGGACAGCCAAGAGACCCAGTACTTC
CDR3aa: CASSGRDSQETQYF

abundance: .
v_gene: TRBV11-2
d_gene: .
j_gene: TRBJ2-1
len: 16
CDR3nt: TGTGCCAGCAGCTTAAGGAACGGAGACTTTTACAATGAGCAGTTCTTC
CDR3aa: CASSLRNGDFYNEQFF

abundance: .
v_gene: TRBV7-2
d_gene: TRBD2
j_gene: TRBJ2-5
len: 15
CDR3nt: TGTGCCAGCAGCACAAGCGGGAGGGCCCTGGAGACCCAGTACTTC
CDR3aa: CASSTSGRALETQYF

abundance: .
v_gene: TRBV19
d_gene: .
j_gene: TRBJ1-5
len: 14
CDR3nt: TGTGCCAGCTCAGCCGGGCTGAGGGATCAGCCCCAGCATTTT
CDR3aa: CASSAGLRDQPQHF

abundance: .
v_gene: TRBV7-8
d_gene: TRBD2
j_gene: TRBJ2-1
len: 19
CDR3nt: TGTGCCAGCAGCACCCGTGGAAGCGGGAGGGCCACGAAACACAATGAGCAGTTCTTC
CDR3aa: CASSTRGSGRATKHNEQFF

abundance: .
v_gene: TRBV15
d_gene: .
j_gene: TRBJ2-2
len: 15
CDR3nt: TGTGCCACCAGCAGATTCGCAGGGGCGTCCGGGGAGCTGTTTTTT
CDR3aa: CATSRFAGASGELFF

abundance: .
v_gene: TRBV6-5
d_gene: TRBD1
j_gene: TRBJ1-1
len: 13
CDR3nt: TGTGCCAGCAGTCGACAGGGGAACACTGAAGCTTTCTTT
CDR3aa: CASSRQGNTEAFF

abundance: once
v_gene: TRBV18
d_gene: TRBD1
j_gene: TRBJ1-1
len: 15
CDR3nt: TGTGCCAGCTCACCACAACAGGGGGCTGGGACTGAAGCTTTCTTT
CDR3aa: CASSPQQGAGTEAFF

abundance: .
v_gene: TRBV29-1
d_gene: .
j_gene: TRBJ2-5
len: 12
CDR3nt: TGCAGCGGGCGGGTCCGGGCAGAGACCCAGTACTTC
CDR3aa: CSGRVRAETQYF

abundance: .
v_gene: TRBV6-5
d_gene: .
j_gene: TRBJ2-7
len: 12
CDR3nt: TGTGCCAGCAGTCGGACAGCTGACGAGCAGTACTTC
CDR3aa: CASSRTADEQYF

abundance: .
v_gene: TRBV11-2
d_gene: TRBD1
j_gene: TRBJ2-1
len: 17
CDR3nt: TGTGCCAGCAGCTTAGGACAGGGGTTGCATGGGCCCAATGAGCAGTTCTTC
CDR3aa: CASSLGQGLHGPNEQFF

abundance: few
v_gene: TRBV11-1
d_gene: TRBD2
j_gene: TRBJ2-5
len: 13
CDR3nt: TGTGCCACAACGGGGGGGCTCCAAGAGACCCAGTACTTC
CDR3aa: CATTGGLQETQYF

abundance: once
v_gene: TRBV28
d_gene: .
j_gene: TRBJ1-1
len: 13
CDR3nt: TGTGCCAGCTGGGAGCGACATTCCACTGAAGCTTTCTTT
CDR3aa: CASWERHSTEAFF

abundance: .
v_gene: TRBV7-3
d_gene: TRBD2
j_gene: TRBJ2-3
len: 15
CDR3nt: TGTGCCAGCAGTAGCGGGACTAGCGGAAGAGATACGCAGTATTTT
CDR3aa: CASSSGTSGRDTQYF

abundance: .
v_gene: TRBV9
d_gene: .
j_gene: TRBJ2-6
len: 18
CDR3nt: TGTGCCAGCAGCGTAGTTCAGGATTCCTTGTCTGGGGCCAACGTCCTGACTTTC
CDR3aa: CASSVVQDSLSGANVLTF

abundance: .
v_gene: TRBV7-9
d_gene: .
j_gene: TRBJ2-7
len: 15
CDR3nt: TGTGCCAGCAGCGATCGGACATCTAACCACTACGAGCAGTACTTC
CDR3aa: CASSDRTSNHYEQYF

abundance: .
v_gene: TRBV7-9
d_gene: TRBD1
j_gene: TRBJ2-1
len: 18
CDR3nt: TGTGCCAGCAGCCCCGCCGAGGACAGGACCCAACCCTACAATGAGCAGTTCTTC
CDR3aa: CASSPAEDRTQPYNEQFF

abundance: .
v_gene: TRBV5-1
d_gene: .
j_gene: TRBJ2-3
len: 15
CDR3nt: TGCGCCAGCAGCTTGGACGCAGCTTCGGGAGATACGCAGTATTTT
CDR3aa: CASSLDAASGDTQYF

abundance: .
v_gene: TRBV13
d_gene: TRBD2
j_gene: TRBJ2-1
len: 13
CDR3nt: TGTGCCAGCAGCTTAGCGGGGAGGGATGAGCAGTTCTTC
CDR3aa: CASSLAGRDEQFF

abundance: .
v_gene: TRBV19
d_gene: TRBD1
j_gene: TRBJ1-1
len: 15
CDR3nt: TGTGCCAGTACTGCGGCAGGGGGCCTCTACACTGAAGCTTTCTTT
CDR3aa: CASTAAGGLYTEAFF

abundance: few
v_gene: TRBV15
d_gene: TRBD1
j_gene: TRBJ1-4
len: 15
CDR3nt: TGTGCCACCAGCAGGGGACAGGCGGACGATGAAAAACTGTTTTTT
CDR3aa: CATSRGQADDEKLFF

abundance: .
v_gene: TRBV9
d_gene: .
j_gene: TRBJ1-2
len: 15
CDR3nt: TGTGCCAGCAGCGTAGAGGACAATGCTAACTATGGCTACACCTTC
CDR3aa: CASSVEDNANYGYTF

abundance: .
v_gene: TRBV5-1
d_gene: .
j_gene: TRBJ2-1
len: 15
CDR3nt: TGCGCCAGCAGGGAGGGGACTTCCCCGTACAATGAGCAGTTCTTC
CDR3aa: CASREGTSPYNEQFF

abundance: .
v_gene: TRBV28
d_gene: .
j_gene: TRBJ1-5
len: 14
CDR3nt: TGTGCCATCACATCTGGGGGGGGGAATCAGCCCCAGCATTTT
CDR3aa: CAITSGGGNQPQHF

abundance: .
v_gene: TRBV2
d_gene: TRBD2
j_gene: TRBJ2-2
len: 15
CDR3nt: TGTGCCACTAGCGGGAGGGCCCCGAACACCGGGGAGCTGTTTTTT
CDR3aa: CATSGRAPNTGELFF

abundance: once
v_gene: TRBV2
d_gene: TRBD2
j_gene: TRBJ2-4
len: 15
CDR3nt: TGTGCCAGCAGTGAGCGGGAGGGGGCCAAAAACATTCAGTACTTC
CDR3aa: CASSEREGAKNIQYF

abundance: .
v_gene: TRBV30
d_gene: .
j_gene: TRBJ2-2
len: 13
CDR3nt: TGTGCCTGGAGTACCCTCTCGGCCGGGGAGCTGTTTTTT
CDR3aa: CAWSTLSAGELFF

abundance: .
v_gene: TRBV30
d_gene: .
j_gene: TRBJ1-1
len: 11
CDR3nt: TGTGCCTGGAGGCGAGACACTGAAGCTTTCTTT
CDR3aa: CAWRRDTEAFF

abundance: .
v_gene: TRBV7-2
d_gene: TRBD2
j_gene: TRBJ2-2
len: 18
CDR3nt: TGTGCCAGCAGCTTAGTCCCCTTAGCGGGTGCGAACACCGGGGAGCTGTTTTTT
CDR3aa: CASSLVPLAGANTGELFF

abundance: few
v_gene: TRBV28
d_gene: .
j_gene: TRBJ1-2
len: 15
CDR3nt: TGTGCCAGCAGTTTAGTAGGACAGAGGAACTATGGCTACACCTTC
CDR3aa: CASSLVGQRNYGYTF

abundance: .
v_gene: TRBV11-2
d_gene: TRBD2
j_gene: TRBJ2-7
len: 15
CDR3nt: TGTGCCAGCAGCTTCAGGACTAGCGGGAGGGCCGAGCAGTACTTC
CDR3aa: CASSFRTSGRAEQYF

abundance: .
v_gene: TRBV4-1
d_gene: .
j_gene: TRBJ1-2
len: 16
CDR3nt: TGCGCCAGCAGCCAAGACGGTCGGGGGGGAAACTATGGCTACACCTTC
CDR3aa: CASSQDGRGGNYGYTF

abundance: .
v_gene: TRBV7-7
d_gene: TRBD2
j_gene: TRBJ2-1
len: 15
CDR3nt: TGTGCTAGCAGTCTAGGGACTAACCCTTACAATGAGCAGTTCTTC
CDR3aa: CASSLGTNPYNEQFF

abundance: few
v_gene: TRBV15
d_gene: .
j_gene: TRBJ1-4
len: 15
CDR3nt: TGTGCCACCAGCAGAGACAGGCAGATTAATGAAAAACTGTTTTTT
CDR3aa: CATSRDRQINEKLFF

abundance: few
v_gene: TRBV7-9
d_gene: TRBD2
j_gene: TRBJ2-3
len: 17
CDR3nt: TGTGCCAGCAGCACAGACCCGGGGGGGCACCGCACAGATACGCAGTATTTT
CDR3aa: CASSTDPGGHRTDTQYF

abundance: .
v_gene: TRBV10-3
d_gene: .
j_gene: TRBJ1-1
len: 15
CDR3nt: TGTGCCATCAGTGAAGGAAGGCAGGGAGGGACTGAAGCTTTCTTT
CDR3aa: CAISEGRQGGTEAFF

abundance: .
v_gene: TRBV13
d_gene: TRBD1
j_gene: TRBJ1-2
len: 17
CDR3nt: TGTGCCAGCAGCCGAAGAGATATCGGACAGGGGGCCGATGGCTACACCTTC
CDR3aa: CASSRRDIGQGADGYTF

abundance: .
v_gene: TRBV2
d_gene: .
j_gene: TRBJ2-7
len: 12
CDR3nt: TGTGCCAGCTCACAAGAAACCTACGAGCAGTACTTC
CDR3aa: CASSQETYEQYF

abundance: .
v_gene: TRBV10-3
d_gene: TRBD1
j_gene: TRBJ1-2
len: 16
CDR3nt: TGTGCCATCAGTGAGTGGCAGGGGGCGCTTAGCTATGGCTACACCTTC
CDR3aa: CAISEWQGALSYGYTF

abundance: .
v_gene: TRBV7-8
d_gene: .
j_gene: TRBJ2-7
len: 14
CDR3nt: TGTGCCAGCAGCTTAGCCAGGGTTGGATACGAGCAGTACTTC
CDR3aa: CASSLARVGYEQYF

abundance: few
v_gene: TRBV6-1
d_gene: .
j_gene: TRBJ1-5
len: 12
CDR3nt: TGTGCCAGCAGTGAAAACCGGTTACCTCAGCATTTT
CDR3aa: CASSENRLPQHF